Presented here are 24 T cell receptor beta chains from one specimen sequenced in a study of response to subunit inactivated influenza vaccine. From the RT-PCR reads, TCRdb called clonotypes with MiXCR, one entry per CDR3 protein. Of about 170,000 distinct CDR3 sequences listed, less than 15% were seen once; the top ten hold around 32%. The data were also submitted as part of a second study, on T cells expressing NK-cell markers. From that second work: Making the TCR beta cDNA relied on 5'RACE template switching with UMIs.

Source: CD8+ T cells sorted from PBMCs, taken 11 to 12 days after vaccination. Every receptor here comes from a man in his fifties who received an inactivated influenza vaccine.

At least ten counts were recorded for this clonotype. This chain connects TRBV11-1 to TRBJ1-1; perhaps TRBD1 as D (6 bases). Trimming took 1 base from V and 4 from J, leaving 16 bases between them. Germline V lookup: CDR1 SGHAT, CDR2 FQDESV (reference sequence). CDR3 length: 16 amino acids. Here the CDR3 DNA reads TGTGCCAGCAGCTTAGACGTGGGCAGGGGATCCACTGAAGCTTTCTTT. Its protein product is CASSLDVGRGSTEAFF.

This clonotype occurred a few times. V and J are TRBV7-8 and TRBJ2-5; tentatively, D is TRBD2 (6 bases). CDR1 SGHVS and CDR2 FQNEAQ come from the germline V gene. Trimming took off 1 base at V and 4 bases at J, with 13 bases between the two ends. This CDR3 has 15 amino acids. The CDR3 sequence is CASSLVAGSGETQYF. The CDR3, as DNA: TGTGCCAGCAGCTTAGTTGCGGGATCGGGAGAGACCCAGTACTTC. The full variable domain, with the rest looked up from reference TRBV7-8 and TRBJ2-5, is GAGVSQSPRYKVAKRGQDVALRCDPISGHVSLFWYQQALGQGPEFLTYFQNEAQLDKSGLPSDRFFAERPEGSVSTLKIQRTQQEDSAVYLCASSLVAGSGETQYFGPGTRLLVL.

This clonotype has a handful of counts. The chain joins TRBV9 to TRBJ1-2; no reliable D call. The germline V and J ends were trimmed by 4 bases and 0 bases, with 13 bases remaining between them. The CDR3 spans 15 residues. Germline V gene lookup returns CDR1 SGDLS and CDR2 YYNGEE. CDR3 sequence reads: CASSPGRLANYGYTF. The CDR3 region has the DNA TGTGCCAGCAGCCCAGGACGGTTAGCTAACTATGGCTACACCTTC.

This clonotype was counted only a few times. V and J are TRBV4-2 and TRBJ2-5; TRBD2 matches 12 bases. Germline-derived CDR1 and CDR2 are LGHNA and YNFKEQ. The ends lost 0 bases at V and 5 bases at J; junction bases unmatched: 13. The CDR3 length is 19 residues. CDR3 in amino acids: CASSQDLTSGGGEEETQYF. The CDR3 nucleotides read TGTGCCAGCAGCCAAGACCTGACTAGCGGGGGCGGAGAAGAGGAGACCCAGTACTTC.

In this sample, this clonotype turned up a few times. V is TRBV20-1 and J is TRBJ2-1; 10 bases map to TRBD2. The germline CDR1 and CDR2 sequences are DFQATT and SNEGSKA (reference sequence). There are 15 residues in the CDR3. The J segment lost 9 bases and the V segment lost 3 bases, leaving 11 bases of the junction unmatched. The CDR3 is CSARVSGRAVGEQFF. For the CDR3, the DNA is TGCAGTGCTAGGGTGAGCGGGAGGGCCGTAGGTGAGCAGTTCTTC.

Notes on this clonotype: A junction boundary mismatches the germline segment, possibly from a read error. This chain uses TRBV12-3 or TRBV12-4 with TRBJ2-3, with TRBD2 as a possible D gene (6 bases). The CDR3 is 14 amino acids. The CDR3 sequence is CASNLGGLAAEQYF. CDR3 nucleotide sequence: TGTGCCAGCAATTTAGGAGGGCTCGCGGCTGAGCAGTATTTT.

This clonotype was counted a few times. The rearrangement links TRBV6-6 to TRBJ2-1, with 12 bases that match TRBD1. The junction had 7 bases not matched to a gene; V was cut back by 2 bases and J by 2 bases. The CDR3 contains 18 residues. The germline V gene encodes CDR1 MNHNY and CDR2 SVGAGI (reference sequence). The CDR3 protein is CASSYIGTGGAAYNEQFF. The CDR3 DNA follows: TGTGCCAGCAGTTACATTGGGACAGGGGGCGCAGCCTACAATGAGCAGTTCTTC.

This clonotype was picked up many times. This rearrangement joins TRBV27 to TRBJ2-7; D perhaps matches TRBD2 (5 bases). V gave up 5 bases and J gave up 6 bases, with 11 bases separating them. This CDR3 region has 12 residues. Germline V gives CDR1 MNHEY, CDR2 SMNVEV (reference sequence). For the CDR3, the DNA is TGTGCCAGCAGTCCCGCCGGAGGCGAGCAGTACTTC. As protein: CASSPAGGEQYF.

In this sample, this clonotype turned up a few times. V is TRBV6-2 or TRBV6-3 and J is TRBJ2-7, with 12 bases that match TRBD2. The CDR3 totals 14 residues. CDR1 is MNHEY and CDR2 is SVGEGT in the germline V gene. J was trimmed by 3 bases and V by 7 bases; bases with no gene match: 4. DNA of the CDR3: TGTGCCAGCACCGGACTAGCGGGAATCTACGAGCAGTACTTC. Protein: CASTGLAGIYEQYF.

Here the CDR3 reads CASSIDEGKDGYTF. The CDR3 coding sequence is TGTGCCAGTAGTATAGACGAGGGGAAGGACGGCTACACCTTC. The chain has TRBV19 and TRBJ1-2; tentative D call: TRBD1 (5 bases). V lost 0 bases and J lost 8, with 13 bases in between. Germline CDR1 is LNHDA and CDR2 is SQIVND (reference sequence). The CDR3 runs 14 residues.

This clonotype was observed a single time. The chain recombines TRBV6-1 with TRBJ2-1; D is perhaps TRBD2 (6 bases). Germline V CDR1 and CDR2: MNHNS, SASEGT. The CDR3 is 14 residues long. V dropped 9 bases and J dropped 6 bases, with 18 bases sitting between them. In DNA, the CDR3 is TGTGCCAGTACCGGGACTTCGCTCATCAATGAGCAGTTCTTC. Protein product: CASTGTSLINEQFF.

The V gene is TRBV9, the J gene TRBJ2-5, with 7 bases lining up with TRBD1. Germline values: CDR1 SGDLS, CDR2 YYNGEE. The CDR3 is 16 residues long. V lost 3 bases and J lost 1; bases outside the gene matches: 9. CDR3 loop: CASSAMTGTAQETQYF. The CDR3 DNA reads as TGTGCCAGCAGCGCTATGACAGGGACAGCCCAAGAGACCCAGTACTTC. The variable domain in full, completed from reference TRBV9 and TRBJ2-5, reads DSGVTQTPKHLITATGQRVTLRCSPRSGDLSVYWYQQSLDQGLQFLIQYYNGEERAKGNILERFSAQQFPDLHSELNLSSLELGDSALYFCASSAMTGTAQETQYFGPGTRLLVL.

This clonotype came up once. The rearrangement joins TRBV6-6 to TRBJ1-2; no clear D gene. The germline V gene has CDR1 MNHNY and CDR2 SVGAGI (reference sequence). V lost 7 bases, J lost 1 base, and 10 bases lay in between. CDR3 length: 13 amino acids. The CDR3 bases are TGTGCCAGCACGTTACAGAATAACTATGGCTACACCTTC. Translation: CASTLQNNYGYTF.

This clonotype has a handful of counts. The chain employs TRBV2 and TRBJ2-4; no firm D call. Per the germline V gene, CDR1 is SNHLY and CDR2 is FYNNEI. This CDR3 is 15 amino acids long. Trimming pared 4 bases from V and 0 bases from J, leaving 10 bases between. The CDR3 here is CASSASLLAKNIQYF. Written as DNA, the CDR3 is TGTGCCAGCAGTGCTTCATTACTAGCCAAAAACATTCAGTACTTC.

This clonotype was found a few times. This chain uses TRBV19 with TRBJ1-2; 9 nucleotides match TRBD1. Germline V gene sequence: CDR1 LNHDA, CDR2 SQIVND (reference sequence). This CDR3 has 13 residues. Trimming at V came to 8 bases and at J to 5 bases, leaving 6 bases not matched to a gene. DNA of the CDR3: TGTGCCAGTTCCACCGGGACAGGGTATGGCTACACCTTC. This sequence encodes CASSTGTGYGYTF.

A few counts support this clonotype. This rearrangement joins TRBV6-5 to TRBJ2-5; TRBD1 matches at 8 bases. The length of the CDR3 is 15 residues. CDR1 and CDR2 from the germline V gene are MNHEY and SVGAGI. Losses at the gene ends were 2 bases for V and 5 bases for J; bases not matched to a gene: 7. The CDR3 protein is CASSYVDRAFETQYF. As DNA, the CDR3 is TGTGCCAGCAGTTACGTGGACAGGGCATTCGAGACCCAGTACTTC.

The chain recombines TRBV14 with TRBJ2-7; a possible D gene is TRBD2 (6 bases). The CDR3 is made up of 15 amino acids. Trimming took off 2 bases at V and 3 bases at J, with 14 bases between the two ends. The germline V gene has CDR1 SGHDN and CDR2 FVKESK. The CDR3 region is CASSQTAGWNYEQYF. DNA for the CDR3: TGTGCCAGCAGCCAAACAGCGGGTTGGAACTACGAGCAGTACTTC.

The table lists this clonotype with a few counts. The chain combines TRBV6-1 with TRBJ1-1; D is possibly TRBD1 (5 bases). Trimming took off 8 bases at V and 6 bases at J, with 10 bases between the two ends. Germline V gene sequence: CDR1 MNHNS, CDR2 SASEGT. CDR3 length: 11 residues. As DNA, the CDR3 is TGTGCCAGCGACAGTTTTGCTGAAGCTTTCTTT. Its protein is CASDSFAEAFF.

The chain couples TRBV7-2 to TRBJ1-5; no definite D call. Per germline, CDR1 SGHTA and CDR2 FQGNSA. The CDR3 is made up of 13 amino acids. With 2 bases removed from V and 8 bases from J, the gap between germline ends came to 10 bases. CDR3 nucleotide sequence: TGTGCCAGCAGCTTAAGCGTAGATGAGCCCCAGCATTTT. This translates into CASSLSVDEPQHF.

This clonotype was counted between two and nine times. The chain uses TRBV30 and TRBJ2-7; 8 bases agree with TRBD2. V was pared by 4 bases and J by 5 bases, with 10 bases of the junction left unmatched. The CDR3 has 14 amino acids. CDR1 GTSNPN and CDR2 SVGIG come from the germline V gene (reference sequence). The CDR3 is CAWKGSGRPHEQYF. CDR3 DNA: TGTGCCTGGAAGGGGAGCGGGAGACCCCACGAGCAGTACTTC.

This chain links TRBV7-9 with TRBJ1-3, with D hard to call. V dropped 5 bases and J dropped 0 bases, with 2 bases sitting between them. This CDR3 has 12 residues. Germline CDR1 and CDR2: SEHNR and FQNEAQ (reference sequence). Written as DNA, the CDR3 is TGTGCCAGCAGCAACTCTGGAAACACCATATATTTT. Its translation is CASSNSGNTIYF. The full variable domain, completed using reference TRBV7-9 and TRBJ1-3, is DTGVSQNPRHKITKRGQNVTFRCDPISEHNRLYWYRQTLGQGPEFLTYFQNEAQLEKSRLLSDRFSAERPKGSFSTLEIQRTEQGDSAMYLCASSNSGNTIYFGEGSWLTVV.

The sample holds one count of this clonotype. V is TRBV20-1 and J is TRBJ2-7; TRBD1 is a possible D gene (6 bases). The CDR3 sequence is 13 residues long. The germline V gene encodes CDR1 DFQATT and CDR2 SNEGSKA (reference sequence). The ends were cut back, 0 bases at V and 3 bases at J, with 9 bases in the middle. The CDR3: CSARDPGDYEQYF. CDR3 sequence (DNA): TGCAGTGCTAGAGATCCAGGGGACTACGAGCAGTACTTC.

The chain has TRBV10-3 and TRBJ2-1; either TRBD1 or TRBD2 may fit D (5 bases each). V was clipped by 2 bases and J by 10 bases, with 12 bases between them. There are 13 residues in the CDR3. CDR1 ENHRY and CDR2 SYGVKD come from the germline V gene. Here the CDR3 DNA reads TGTGCCATCAGTGAGCGGGGCCTCATGGAGCAGTTCTTC. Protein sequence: CAISERGLMEQFF.

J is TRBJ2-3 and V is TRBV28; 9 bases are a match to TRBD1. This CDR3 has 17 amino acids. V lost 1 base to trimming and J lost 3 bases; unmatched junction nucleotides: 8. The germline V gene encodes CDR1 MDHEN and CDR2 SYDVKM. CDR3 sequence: CASSLFVDRGDTDTQYF. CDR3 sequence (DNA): TGTGCCAGCAGTTTATTTGTGGACAGGGGAGATACAGATACGCAGTATTTT.